What follows is one T cell receptor (beta chain) and its context. Its antigen is currently unknown. V lost 0 bases to trimming and J lost 3 bases, with 6 bases between them. This CDR3 has 13 amino acids. Germline CDR1 and CDR2: SGHDT and YYEEEE. These data belong to a study of T cell responses to AZD1222 COVID-19 vaccine. Whole-study results and caveats: White British people made up most donors, females outnumbered males, and clonal diversity was possibly underestimated. Reports say nearly half of spike-specific TCRs go after unmutated variant regions. Spike-specific TCR breadth and depth both grew after two AZD1222 doses.

The repertoire was sequenced with immunoSEQ multiplex PCR; TCRdb's copy has only in-frame clones and lacks some. The data hold 90,000 to 95,000 clones, with approximately 91% observed a single time. The sequence derives from an adult in good health. The specimen comprised peripheral blood, sampled on day 0 of AZD1222 vaccination. This chain joins TRBV5-6 and TRBJ1-2; D is ambiguous. CDR3 DNA: TGTGCCAGCAGCTTGGGACCATACTATGGCTACACCTTC. It codes for CASSLGPYYGYTF. The entire variable domain, with the rest obtained from reference TRBV5-6 and TRBJ1-2, is as follows: DAGVTQSPTHLIKTRGQQVTLRCSPKSGHDTVSWYQQALGQGPQFIFQYYEEEERQRGNFPDRFSGHQFPNYSSELNVNALLLGDSALYLCASSLGPYYGYTFGSGTRLTVV.